The 17 T cell receptor beta chains presented below share a single source sample, sequenced in a study of blood T cell repertoires in COVID-19. Using immunoSEQ multiplex PCR, the repertoire was profiled, and TCRdb retains in-frame clones only, with some absent. Counted here are roughly 230,000 clones, roughly 90% occurring once; the ten biggest clones make up approximately 2.3%. The sample consisted of peripheral blood. The source of these receptors is a woman between 55 and 75 years old with COVID-19, enrolled during active disease.

The chain recombines TRBV12-3 or TRBV12-4 with TRBJ1-1; no reliable D call. The CDR3 contains 13 residues. The V end lost 3 bases, the J end lost 1 base, and 6 bases lay between the germline ends. CDR3 coding DNA: TGTGCCAGCAGTTTCTCCAGGAACACTGAAGCTTTCTTT. Amino acid sequence: CASSFSRNTEAFF.

This clone was recorded once. The V and J genes are TRBV18 and TRBJ2-5; 7 nucleotides align to TRBD2. Losses at the gene ends were 9 bases for V and 2 bases for J; bases not matched to a gene: 12. Germline-derived CDR1 and CDR2 are KGHSH and LQKENI. The CDR3 runs 15 residues. The CDR3 loop is CASLFDGGTQETQYF. CDR3 coding DNA: TGTGCCAGTCTCTTCGACGGGGGGACTCAAGAGACCCAGTACTTC.

The chain joins TRBV15 to TRBJ1-3; D unclear. The CDR3 extends over 15 amino acids. The germline V and J ends were trimmed by 0 bases and 4 bases, with 10 bases remaining between them. From germline, CDR1 is LNHNV and CDR2 YYDKDF (reference sequence). CDR3 DNA: TGTGCCACCAGCAGAGATCGGTTCGTGGGAAACACCATATATTTT. Translating gives CATSRDRFVGNTIYF.

This chain links TRBV5-1 with TRBJ1-6; TRBD1 matches 11 bases. This CDR3 has 16 residues. J was trimmed by 10 bases and V by 0 bases; bases with no gene match: 6. Germline V lookup: CDR1 SGHRS, CDR2 YFSETQ. CDR3 loop: CASSLASGQGGSPLHF. CDR3 coding DNA: TGCGCCAGCAGCTTGGCGTCGGGACAGGGGGGGTCACCCCTCCACTTT.

The chain employs TRBV19 and TRBJ1-3; 8 positions match TRBD1. The CDR3 has 14 residues. The germline V gene encodes CDR1 LNHDA and CDR2 SQIVND (reference sequence). Trimming removed 8 bases from V and 0 bases from J; junction bases left unmatched: 3. DNA of the CDR3: TGTGCCAGTCGGACAGGGAGCTCTGGAAACACCATATATTTT. It translates to CASRTGSSGNTIYF.

The gene calls are TRBV7-9 and TRBJ1-6; 8 positions match TRBD1. From germline, CDR1 is SEHNR and CDR2 FQNEAQ (reference sequence). The CDR3 has 15 amino acids. V trimming: 0 bases; J trimming: 5 bases; junction bases outside the gene matches: 0. The CDR3 is CASSLATGDNSPLHF. DNA of the CDR3: TGTGCCAGCAGCTTAGCGACAGGGGATAATTCACCCCTCCACTTT.

V gene TRBV7-2 combines with J gene TRBJ1-2; D might be TRBD1 (5 bases). The germline V gene encodes CDR1 SGHTA and CDR2 FQGNSA. CDR3 length: 13 residues. Trimming shortened V by 5 bases and J by 8 bases, and 15 bases separated the two germline ends. The CDR3 DNA reads TGTGCCAGCAGCCCCCGGGGGGGATTAGGCTACACCTTC. The encoded protein is CASSPRGGLGYTF.

V is TRBV5-1 and J is TRBJ1-4; 7 bases are a match to TRBD1. Germline values: CDR1 SGHRS, CDR2 YFSETQ. After removal of 0 bases from V and 5 bases from J, the junction contained 7 bases not matched to a gene. The CDR3 is 16 amino acids. CDR3 residues: CASSLVPGQPNEKLFF. DNA of the CDR3: TGCGCCAGCAGCTTGGTACCGGGACAGCCCAATGAAAAACTGTTTTTT. Supplemented by reference TRBV5-1 and TRBJ1-4, the full variable domain reads KAGVTQTPRYLIKTRGQQVTLSCSPISGHRSVSWYQQTPGQGLQFLFEYFSETQRNKGNFPGRFSGRQFSNSRSEMNVSTLELGDSALYLCASSLVPGQPNEKLFFGSGTQLSVL.

This chain links TRBV19 with TRBJ2-1; 11 nucleotides align to TRBD2. In germline, CDR1 is LNHDA, CDR2 SQIVND (reference sequence). J gave up 6 bases and V 5 bases, and 12 bases lay outside the gene matches. This CDR3 region has 17 residues. The CDR3 region has the DNA TGTGCCAGTAGTGTAATTCAACTAGCGGGGGTTCTCAATGAGCAGTTCTTC. Translating gives CASSVIQLAGVLNEQFF. Using reference TRBV19 and TRBJ2-1 for the parts outside the CDR3, the full variable domain is DGGITQSPKYLFRKEGQNVTLSCEQNLNHDAMYWYRQDPGQGLRLIYYSQIVNDFQKGDIAEGYSVSREKKESFPLTVTSAQKNPTAFYLCASSVIQLAGVLNEQFFGPGTRLTVL.

V gene TRBV10-3 combines with J gene TRBJ2-3; D gene ambiguous. Trimming removed 6 bases at V and 3 bases at J, with 10 bases between. The CDR3 is made up of 13 amino acids. The germline V gene encodes CDR1 ENHRY and CDR2 SYGVKD. The CDR3 here is CAIRPSDTDTQYF. The CDR3 DNA reads as TGTGCCATCAGGCCCTCAGATACAGATACGCAGTATTTT.

CDR3: CASSRGQYTEAFF. CDR3 sequence (DNA): TGTGCCAGCAGCCGTGGACAGTACACTGAAGCTTTCTTT. This chain links TRBV7-9 with TRBJ1-1; a possible D gene is TRBD1 (6 bases). Germline values: CDR1 SEHNR, CDR2 FQNEAQ (reference sequence). The CDR3 covers 13 residues. V lost 5 bases and J lost 3, with 10 bases in between.

The chain employs TRBV5-1 and TRBJ1-1; D is possibly TRBD1 (5 bases). V was shortened by 1 base and J by 0 bases, with 10 bases between the two germline ends. The germline V gene has CDR1 SGHRS and CDR2 YFSETQ. The length of the CDR3 is 15 residues. The CDR3 region has the DNA TGCGCCAGCAGCTTGATGGGGCAGATGAACACTGAAGCTTTCTTT. This codes for CASSLMGQMNTEAFF.

This clone was found once. V and J are TRBV9 and TRBJ1-6; TRBD1 aligns across 10 bases. V trimming: 4 bases; J trimming: 7 bases; junction bases outside the gene matches: 5. The germline CDR1 and CDR2 sequences are SGDLS and YYNGEE. This CDR3 contains 15 residues. The CDR3 is CASSSRDRGNSPLHF. The CDR3 nucleotides are TGTGCCAGCAGCTCGAGGGACAGGGGAAATTCACCCCTCCACTTT.

A remark on this clone: Additional DNA sequences in this sample encode the identical CDR3. The chain combines TRBV6-5 with TRBJ1-1, with D possibly TRBD1 on 6 matching bases. The V and J ends lost 2 bases and 0 bases respectively, with 7 bases between them. The germline CDR1 and CDR2 sequences are MNHEY and SVGAGI. There are 14 residues in the CDR3. CDR3 loop: CASSYGQLNTEAFF. For the CDR3, the DNA is TGTGCCAGCAGTTACGGACAGTTGAACACTGAAGCTTTCTTT.

The rearrangement joins TRBV30 to TRBJ1-6; 8 nucleotides align to TRBD1. CDR3 length equals 13 residues. The V gene end was trimmed by 1 base and the J gene end by 9 bases; junction bases not matched to a gene: 2. Germline assignment: CDR1 GTSNPN and CDR2 SVGIG (reference sequence). The CDR3 DNA reads TGTGCCTGGAGTGGACAGGGGAGTTCACCCCTCCACTTT. It yields the protein CAWSGQGSSPLHF.

This clone was counted once. This chain links TRBV2 with TRBJ1-4; 12 nucleotides match TRBD1. Germline V gene lookup returns CDR1 SNHLY and CDR2 FYNNEI. V shed 8 bases, J shed 2 bases, and the junction held 6 bases outside the gene matches. The CDR3 sequence is 16 residues long. The CDR3 DNA reads TGTGCCAGCGAACGGGACAGGGGGCGGACTAATGAAAAACTGTTTTTT. Residues: CASERDRGRTNEKLFF.

A single count supports this clone. The V gene is TRBV14, the J gene TRBJ2-2, with 7 bases fitting TRBD1. The germline V gene encodes CDR1 SGHDN and CDR2 FVKESK. The CDR3 spans 14 residues. V trimming: 6 bases; J trimming: 6 bases; junction bases outside the gene matches: 7. CDR3: CASRRGGRAGELFF. The CDR3 nucleotides read TGTGCCAGCAGGAGAGGGGGCAGAGCCGGGGAGCTGTTTTTT.